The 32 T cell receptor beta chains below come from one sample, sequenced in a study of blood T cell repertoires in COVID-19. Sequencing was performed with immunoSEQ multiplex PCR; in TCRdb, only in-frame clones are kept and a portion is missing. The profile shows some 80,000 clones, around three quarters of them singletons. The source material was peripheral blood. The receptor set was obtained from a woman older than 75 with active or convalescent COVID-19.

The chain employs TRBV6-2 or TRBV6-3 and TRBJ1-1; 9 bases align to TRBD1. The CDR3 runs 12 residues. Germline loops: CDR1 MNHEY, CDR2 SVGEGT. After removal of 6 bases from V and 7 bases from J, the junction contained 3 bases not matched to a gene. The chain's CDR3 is CASSDRGNEAFF. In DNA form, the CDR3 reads TGTGCCAGCAGCGACAGGGGGAATGAAGCTTTCTTT.

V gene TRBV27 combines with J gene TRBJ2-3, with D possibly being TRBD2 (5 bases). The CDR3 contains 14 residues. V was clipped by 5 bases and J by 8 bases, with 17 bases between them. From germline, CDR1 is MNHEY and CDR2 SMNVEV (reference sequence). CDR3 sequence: CASSPRTVPGTQYF. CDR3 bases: TGTGCCAGCAGTCCACGGACTGTACCGGGTACGCAGTATTTT.

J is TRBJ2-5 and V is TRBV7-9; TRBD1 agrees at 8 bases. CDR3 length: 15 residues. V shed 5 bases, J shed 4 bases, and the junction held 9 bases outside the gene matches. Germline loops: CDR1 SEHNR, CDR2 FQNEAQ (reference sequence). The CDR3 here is CASSQGAAVVETQYF. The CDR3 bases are TGTGCCAGCAGCCAGGGGGCTGCGGTTGTAGAGACCCAGTACTTC.

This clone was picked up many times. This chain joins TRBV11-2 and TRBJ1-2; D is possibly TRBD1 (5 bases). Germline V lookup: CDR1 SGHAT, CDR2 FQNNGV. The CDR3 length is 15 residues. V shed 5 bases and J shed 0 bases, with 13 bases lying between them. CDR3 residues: CASSALDTSNYGYTF. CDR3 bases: TGTGCCAGCAGCGCCCTGGACACCTCTAACTATGGCTACACCTTC.

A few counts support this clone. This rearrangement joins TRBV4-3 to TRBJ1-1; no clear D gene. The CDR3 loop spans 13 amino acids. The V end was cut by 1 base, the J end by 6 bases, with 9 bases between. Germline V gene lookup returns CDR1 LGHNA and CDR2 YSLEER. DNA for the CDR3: TGCGCCAGCAGCCAAGTCCCGGGGTCTGAAGCTTTCTTT. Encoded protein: CASSQVPGSEAFF.

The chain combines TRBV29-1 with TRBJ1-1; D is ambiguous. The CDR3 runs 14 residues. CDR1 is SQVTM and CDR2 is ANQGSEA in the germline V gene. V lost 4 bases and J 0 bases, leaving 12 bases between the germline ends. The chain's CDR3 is CSVGGLRMNTEAFF. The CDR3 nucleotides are TGCAGCGTTGGAGGTCTTCGGATGAACACTGAAGCTTTCTTT.

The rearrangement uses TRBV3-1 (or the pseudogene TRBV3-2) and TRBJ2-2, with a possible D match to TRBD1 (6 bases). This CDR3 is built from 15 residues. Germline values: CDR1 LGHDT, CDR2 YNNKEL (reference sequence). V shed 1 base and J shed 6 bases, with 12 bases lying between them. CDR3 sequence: CASSQAGRGAGELFF. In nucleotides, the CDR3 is TGTGCCAGCAGCCAAGCCGGCAGGGGTGCCGGGGAGCTGTTTTTT.

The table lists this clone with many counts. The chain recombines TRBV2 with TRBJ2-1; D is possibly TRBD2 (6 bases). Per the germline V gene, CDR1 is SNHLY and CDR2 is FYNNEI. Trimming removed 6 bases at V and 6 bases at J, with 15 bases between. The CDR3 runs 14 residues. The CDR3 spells CASRSGGIGNEQFF. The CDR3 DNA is TGTGCCAGCAGGTCCGGGGGTATCGGCAATGAGCAGTTCTTC.

CDR3 nucleotides: TGTGCCAGCAGCTTGGGCGGGCAAGCGAACACCGGGGAGCTGTTTTTT. Amino acid sequence: CASSLGGQANTGELFF. The chain has TRBV5-6 and TRBJ2-2, with D possibly TRBD2 on 5 matching bases. The length of the CDR3 is 16 residues. Germline V CDR1 and CDR2: SGHDT, YYEEEE. The germline V and J ends were trimmed by 0 bases and 0 bases, with 9 bases remaining between them.

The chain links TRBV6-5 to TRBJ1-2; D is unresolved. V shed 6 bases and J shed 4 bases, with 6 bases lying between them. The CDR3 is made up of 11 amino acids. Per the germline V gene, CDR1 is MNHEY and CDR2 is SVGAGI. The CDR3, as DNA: TGTGCCAGCAGACGAGCCTATGGCTACACCTTC. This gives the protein CASRRAYGYTF.

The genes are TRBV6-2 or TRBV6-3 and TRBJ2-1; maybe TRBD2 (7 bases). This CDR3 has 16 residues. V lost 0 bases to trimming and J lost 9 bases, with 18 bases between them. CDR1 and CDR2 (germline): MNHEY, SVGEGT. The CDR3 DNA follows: TGTGCCAGCAGTTACTCGAGGGGGGGCGACGTCGGTGAGCAGTTCTTC. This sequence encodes CASSYSRGGDVGEQFF.

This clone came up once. CDR3 nucleotide sequence: TGTGCCAGCAGCCAGGGGGCTCCGGGACAGCGCCCGGCGGATACGCAGTATTTT. Translating gives CASSQGAPGQRPADTQYF. V usage is TRBV14 and J usage is TRBJ2-3, with 7 bases fitting TRBD1. This CDR3 is 18 amino acids long. The V and J ends lost 3 bases and 6 bases, in that order; junction bases with no gene match: 18. Germline assignment: CDR1 SGHDN and CDR2 FVKESK.

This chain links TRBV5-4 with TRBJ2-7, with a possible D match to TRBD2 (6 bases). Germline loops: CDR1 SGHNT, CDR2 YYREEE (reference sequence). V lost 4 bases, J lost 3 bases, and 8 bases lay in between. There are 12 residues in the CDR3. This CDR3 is CASSRGIYEQYF. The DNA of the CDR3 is TGTGCCAGCAGCCGCGGGATCTACGAGCAGTACTTC.

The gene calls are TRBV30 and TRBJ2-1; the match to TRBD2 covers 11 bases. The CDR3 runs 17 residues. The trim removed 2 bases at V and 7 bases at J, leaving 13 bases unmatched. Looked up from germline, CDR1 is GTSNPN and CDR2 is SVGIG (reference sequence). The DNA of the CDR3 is TGTGCCTGGAGTATCCCCCTAGCGGGGGGTCGTGGGAATGAGCAGTTCTTC. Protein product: CAWSIPLAGGRGNEQFF. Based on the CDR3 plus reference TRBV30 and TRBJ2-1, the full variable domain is SQTIHQWPATLVQPVGSPLSLECTVEGTSNPNLYWYRQAAGRGLQLLFYSVGIGQISSEVPQNLSASRPQDRQFILSSKKLLLSDSGFYLCAWSIPLAGGRGNEQFFGPGTRLTVL.

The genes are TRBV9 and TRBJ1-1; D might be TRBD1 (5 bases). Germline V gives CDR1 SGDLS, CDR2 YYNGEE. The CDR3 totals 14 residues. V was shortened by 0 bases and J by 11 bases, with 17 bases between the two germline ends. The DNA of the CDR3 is TGTGCCAGCAGCGTAGTGGAGGGGACGCCATATGCTTTCTTT. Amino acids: CASSVVEGTPYAFF.

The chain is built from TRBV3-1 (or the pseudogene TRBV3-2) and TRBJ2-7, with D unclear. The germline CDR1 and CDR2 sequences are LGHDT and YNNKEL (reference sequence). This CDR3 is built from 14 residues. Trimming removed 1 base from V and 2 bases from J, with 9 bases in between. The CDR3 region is CASSQGSLAYEQYF. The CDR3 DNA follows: TGTGCCAGCAGCCAAGGGTCCCTAGCCTACGAGCAGTACTTC.

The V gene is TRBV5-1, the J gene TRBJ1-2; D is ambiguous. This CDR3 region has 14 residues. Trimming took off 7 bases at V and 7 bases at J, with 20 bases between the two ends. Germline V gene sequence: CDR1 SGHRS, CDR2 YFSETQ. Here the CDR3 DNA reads TGCGCCAGCCGAGATGAGACGGGGTTGGGTGGCTACACCTTC. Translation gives CASRDETGLGGYTF.

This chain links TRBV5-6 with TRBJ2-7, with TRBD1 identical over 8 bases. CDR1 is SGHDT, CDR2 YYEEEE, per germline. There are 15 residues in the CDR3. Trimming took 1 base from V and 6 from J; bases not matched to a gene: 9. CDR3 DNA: TGTGCCAGCAGCTTGCTTGCAGGGGGCGGCCCCGAGCAGTACTTC. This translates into CASSLLAGGGPEQYF. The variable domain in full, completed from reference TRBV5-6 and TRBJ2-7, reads DAGVTQSPTHLIKTRGQQVTLRCSPKSGHDTVSWYQQALGQGPQFIFQYYEEEERQRGNFPDRFSGHQFPNYSSELNVNALLLGDSALYLCASSLLAGGGPEQYFGPGTRLTVT.

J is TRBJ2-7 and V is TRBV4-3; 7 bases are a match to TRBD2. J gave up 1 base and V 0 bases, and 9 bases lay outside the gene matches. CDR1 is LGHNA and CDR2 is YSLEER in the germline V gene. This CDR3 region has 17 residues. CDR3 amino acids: CASSQDSSGRGSYEQYF. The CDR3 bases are TGCGCCAGCAGCCAAGATTCATCAGGGCGGGGGTCCTACGAGCAGTACTTC.

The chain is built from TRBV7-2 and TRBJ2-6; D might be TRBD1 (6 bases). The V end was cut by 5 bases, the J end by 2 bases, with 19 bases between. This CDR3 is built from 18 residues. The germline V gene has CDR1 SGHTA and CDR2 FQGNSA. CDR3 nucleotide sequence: TGTGCCAGCAGCCTAGGGGGAAGGAGGCTTACTGGGGCCAACGTCCTGACTTTC. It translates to CASSLGGRRLTGANVLTF.

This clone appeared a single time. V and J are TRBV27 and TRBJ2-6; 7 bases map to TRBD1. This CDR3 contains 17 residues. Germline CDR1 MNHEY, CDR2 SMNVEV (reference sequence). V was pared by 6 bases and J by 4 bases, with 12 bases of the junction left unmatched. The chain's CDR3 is CASREQGRLAGANVLTF. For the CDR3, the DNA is TGTGCCAGCAGGGAACAGGGGCGGTTAGCCGGGGCCAACGTCCTGACTTTC.

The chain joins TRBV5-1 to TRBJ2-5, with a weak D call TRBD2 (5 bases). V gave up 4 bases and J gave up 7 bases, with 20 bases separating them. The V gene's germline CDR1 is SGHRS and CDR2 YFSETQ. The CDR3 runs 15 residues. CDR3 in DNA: TGCGCCAGCAGCGACGAAGAGAGGAGCGAGGGGACCCAGTACTTC. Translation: CASSDEERSEGTQYF.

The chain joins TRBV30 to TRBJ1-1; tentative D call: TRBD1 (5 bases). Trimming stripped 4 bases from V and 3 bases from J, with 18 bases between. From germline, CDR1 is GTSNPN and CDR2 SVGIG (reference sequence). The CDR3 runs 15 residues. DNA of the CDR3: TGTGCCTGGAAACGGGACTTAGTTGGGGACACTGAAGCTTTCTTT. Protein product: CAWKRDLVGDTEAFF. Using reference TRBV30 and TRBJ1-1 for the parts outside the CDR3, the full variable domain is SQTIHQWPATLVQPVGSPLSLECTVEGTSNPNLYWYRQAAGRGLQLLFYSVGIGQISSEVPQNLSASRPQDRQFILSSKKLLLSDSGFYLCAWKRDLVGDTEAFFGQGTRLTVV.

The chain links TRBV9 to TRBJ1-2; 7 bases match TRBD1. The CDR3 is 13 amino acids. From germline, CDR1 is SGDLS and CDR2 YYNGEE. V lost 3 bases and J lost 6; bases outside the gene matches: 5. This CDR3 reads CASSGTTGHGYTF. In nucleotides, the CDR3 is TGTGCCAGCAGCGGAACGACAGGGCATGGCTACACCTTC.

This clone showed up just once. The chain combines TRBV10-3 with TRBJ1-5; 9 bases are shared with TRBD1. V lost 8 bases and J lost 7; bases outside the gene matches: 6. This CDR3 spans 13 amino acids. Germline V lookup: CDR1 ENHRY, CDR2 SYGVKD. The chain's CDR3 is CAISRQGDQPQHF. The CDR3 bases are TGTGCCATCTCCCGACAGGGGGACCAGCCCCAGCATTTT.

CDR3 residues: CASSYSGTGDYGYTF. The CDR3 DNA follows: TGTGCCAGCAGTTACTCCGGGACAGGGGATTATGGCTACACCTTC. The V and J genes are TRBV6-5 and TRBJ1-2; 10 bases map to TRBD1. The germline V gene encodes CDR1 MNHEY and CDR2 SVGAGI. This CDR3 spans 15 amino acids. V lost 0 bases, J lost 5 bases, and 3 bases stayed unmatched.

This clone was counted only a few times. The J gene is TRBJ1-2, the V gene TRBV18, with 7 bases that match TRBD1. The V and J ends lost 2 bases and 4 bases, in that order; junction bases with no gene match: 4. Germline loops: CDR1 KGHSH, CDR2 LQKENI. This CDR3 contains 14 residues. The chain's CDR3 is CASSPMGQIYGYTF. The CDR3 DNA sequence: TGTGCCAGCTCACCAATGGGACAGATCTATGGCTACACCTTC.

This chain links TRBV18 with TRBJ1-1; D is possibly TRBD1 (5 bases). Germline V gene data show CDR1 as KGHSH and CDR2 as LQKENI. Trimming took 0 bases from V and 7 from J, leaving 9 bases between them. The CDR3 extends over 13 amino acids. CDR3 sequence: CASSPPGGNEAFF. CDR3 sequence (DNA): TGTGCCAGCTCACCACCGGGGGGAAATGAAGCTTTCTTT.

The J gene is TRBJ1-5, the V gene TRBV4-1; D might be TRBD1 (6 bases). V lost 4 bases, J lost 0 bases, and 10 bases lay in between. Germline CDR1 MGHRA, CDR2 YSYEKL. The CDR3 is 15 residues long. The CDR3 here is CASSLSQGSNQPQHF. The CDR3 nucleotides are TGCGCCAGCAGCCTATCACAGGGTAGCAATCAGCCCCAGCATTTT.

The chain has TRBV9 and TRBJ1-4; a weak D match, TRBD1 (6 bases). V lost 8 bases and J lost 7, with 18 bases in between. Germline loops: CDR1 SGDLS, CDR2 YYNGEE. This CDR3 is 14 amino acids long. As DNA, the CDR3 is TGTGCCAGTAACGCGGGGGGCGGCTTTGAAAAACTGTTTTTT. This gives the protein CASNAGGGFEKLFF.

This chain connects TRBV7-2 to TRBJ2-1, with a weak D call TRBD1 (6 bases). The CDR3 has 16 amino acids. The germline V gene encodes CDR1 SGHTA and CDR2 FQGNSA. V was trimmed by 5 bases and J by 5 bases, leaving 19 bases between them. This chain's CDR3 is CASSANRVTYNNEQFF. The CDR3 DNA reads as TGTGCCAGCAGCGCTAACAGGGTAACATACAACAATGAGCAGTTCTTC.

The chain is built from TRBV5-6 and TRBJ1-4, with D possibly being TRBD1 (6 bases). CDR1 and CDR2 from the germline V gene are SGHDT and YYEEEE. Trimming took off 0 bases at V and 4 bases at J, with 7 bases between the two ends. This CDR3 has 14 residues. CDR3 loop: CASSLGGGNEKLFF. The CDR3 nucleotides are TGTGCCAGCAGCTTGGGAGGGGGTAATGAAAAACTGTTTTTT. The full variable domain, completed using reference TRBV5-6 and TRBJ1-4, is DAGVTQSPTHLIKTRGQQVTLRCSPKSGHDTVSWYQQALGQGPQFIFQYYEEEERQRGNFPDRFSGHQFPNYSSELNVNALLLGDSALYLCASSLGGGNEKLFFGSGTQLSVL.